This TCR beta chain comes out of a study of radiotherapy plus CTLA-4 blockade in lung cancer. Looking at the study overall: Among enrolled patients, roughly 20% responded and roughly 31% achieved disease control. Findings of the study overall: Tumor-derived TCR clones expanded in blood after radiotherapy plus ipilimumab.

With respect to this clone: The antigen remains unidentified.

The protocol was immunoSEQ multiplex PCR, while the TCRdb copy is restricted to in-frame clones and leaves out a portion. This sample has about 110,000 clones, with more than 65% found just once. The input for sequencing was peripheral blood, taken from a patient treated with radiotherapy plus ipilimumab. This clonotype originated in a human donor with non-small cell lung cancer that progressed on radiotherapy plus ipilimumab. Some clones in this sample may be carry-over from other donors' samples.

The CDR3 here is CAISPGDRGVEAFF. CDR3 sequence (DNA): TGTGCCATCAGTCCCGGGGACAGGGGAGTTGAAGCTTTCTTT. V is TRBV10-3 and J is TRBJ1-1; 10 bases align to TRBD1. The CDR3 length is 14 residues. Germline trimming cut 5 bases from V and 7 bases from J; bases unmatched to any gene: 7. CDR1 is ENHRY and CDR2 is SYGVKD in the germline V gene.